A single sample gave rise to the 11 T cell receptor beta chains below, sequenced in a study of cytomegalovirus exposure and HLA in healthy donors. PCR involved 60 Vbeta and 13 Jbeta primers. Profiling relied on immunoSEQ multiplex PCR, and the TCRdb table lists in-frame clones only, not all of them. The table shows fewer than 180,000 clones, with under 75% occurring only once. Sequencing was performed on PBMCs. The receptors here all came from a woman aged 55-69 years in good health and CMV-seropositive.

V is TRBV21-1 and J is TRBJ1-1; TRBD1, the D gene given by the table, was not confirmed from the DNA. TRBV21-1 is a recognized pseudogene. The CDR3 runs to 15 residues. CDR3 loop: CASSHGGGSHTEAFF. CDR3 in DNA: TGTGCCAGCAGTCACGGAGGGGGCAGCCACACTGAAGCTTTCTTT.

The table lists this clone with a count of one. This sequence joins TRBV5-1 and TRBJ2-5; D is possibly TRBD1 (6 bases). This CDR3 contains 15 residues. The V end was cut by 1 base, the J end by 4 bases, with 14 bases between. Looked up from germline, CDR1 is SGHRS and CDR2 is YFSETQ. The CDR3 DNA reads TGCGCCAGCAGCTTGTATGGGGGCTTGGCAGAGACCCAGTACTTC. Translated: CASSLYGGLAETQYF. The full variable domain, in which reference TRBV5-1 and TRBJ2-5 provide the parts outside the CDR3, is KAGVTQTPRYLIKTRGQQVTLSCSPISGHRSVSWYQQTPGQGLQFLFEYFSETQRNKGNFPGRFSGRQFSNSRSEMNVSTLELGDSALYLCASSLYGGLAETQYFGPGTRLLVL.

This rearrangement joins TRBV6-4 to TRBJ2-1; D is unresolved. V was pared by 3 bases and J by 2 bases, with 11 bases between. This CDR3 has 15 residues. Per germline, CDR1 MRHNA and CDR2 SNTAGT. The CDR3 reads CASSERPATYNEQFF. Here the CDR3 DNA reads TGTGCCAGCAGTGAGCGGCCGGCCACCTACAATGAGCAGTTCTTC.

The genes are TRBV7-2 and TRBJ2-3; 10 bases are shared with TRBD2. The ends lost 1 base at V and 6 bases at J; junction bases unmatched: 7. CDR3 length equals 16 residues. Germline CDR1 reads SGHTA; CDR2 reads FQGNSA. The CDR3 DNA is TGTGCCAGCAGCTTAGACGGCCTAGCGGGAGTGGATACGCAGTATTTT. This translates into CASSLDGLAGVDTQYF.

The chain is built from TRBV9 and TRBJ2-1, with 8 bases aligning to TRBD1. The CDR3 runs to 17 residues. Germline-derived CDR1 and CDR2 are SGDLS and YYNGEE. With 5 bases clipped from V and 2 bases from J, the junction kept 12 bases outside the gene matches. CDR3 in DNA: TGTGCCAGCAGTCAGACAGGGGACCCAAAAGCCTACAATGAGCAGTTCTTC. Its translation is CASSQTGDPKAYNEQFF.

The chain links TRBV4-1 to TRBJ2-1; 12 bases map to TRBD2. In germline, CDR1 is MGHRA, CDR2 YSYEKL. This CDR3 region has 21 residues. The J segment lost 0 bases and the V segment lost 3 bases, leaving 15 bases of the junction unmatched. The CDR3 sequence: CASSHRLPGLAGDSSYNEQFF. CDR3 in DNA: TGCGCCAGCAGCCACAGACTCCCGGGACTAGCGGGTGATAGCTCCTACAATGAGCAGTTCTTC.

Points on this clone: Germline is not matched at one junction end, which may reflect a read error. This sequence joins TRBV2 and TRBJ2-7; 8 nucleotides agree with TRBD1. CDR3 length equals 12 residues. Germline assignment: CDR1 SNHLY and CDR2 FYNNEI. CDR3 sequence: CASGDRSGVRFF. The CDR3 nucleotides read TGTGCCAGCGGGGACAGGTCGGGGGTCAGATTCTTC.

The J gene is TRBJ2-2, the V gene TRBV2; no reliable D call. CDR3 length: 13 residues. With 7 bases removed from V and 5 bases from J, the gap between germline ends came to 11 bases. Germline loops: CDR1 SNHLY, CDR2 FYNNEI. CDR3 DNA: TGTGCCAGCAACGCCGGTCTTACCGGGGAGCTGTTTTTT. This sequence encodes CASNAGLTGELFF. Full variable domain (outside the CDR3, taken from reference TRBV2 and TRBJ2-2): EPEVTQTPSHQVTQMGQEVILRCVPISNHLYFYWYRQILGQKVEFLVSFYNNEISEKSEIFDDQFSVERPDGSNFTLKIRSTKLEDSAMYFCASNAGLTGELFFGEGSRLTVL.

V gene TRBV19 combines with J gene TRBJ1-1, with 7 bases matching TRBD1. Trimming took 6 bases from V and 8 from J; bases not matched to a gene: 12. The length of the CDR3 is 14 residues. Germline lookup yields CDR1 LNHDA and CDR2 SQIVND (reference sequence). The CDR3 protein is CASSKSGQVSEAFF. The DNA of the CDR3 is TGTGCCAGTAGCAAGAGCGGACAGGTGTCCGAAGCTTTCTTT.

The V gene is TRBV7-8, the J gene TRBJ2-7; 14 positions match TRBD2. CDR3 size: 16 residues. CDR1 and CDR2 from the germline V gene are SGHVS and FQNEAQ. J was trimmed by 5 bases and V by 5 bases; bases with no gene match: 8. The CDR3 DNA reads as TGTGCCAGCAGCAACCTGGGACTAGCGGGAGCGGACGAGCAGTACTTC. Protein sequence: CASSNLGLAGADEQYF.

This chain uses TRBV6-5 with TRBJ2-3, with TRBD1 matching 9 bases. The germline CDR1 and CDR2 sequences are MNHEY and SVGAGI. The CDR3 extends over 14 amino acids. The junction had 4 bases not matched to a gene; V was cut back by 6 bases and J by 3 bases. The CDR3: CASRGTGYTDTQYF. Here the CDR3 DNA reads TGTGCCAGCAGGGGGACAGGGTATACAGATACGCAGTATTTT.